One sample yielded the 18 T cell receptor beta chains listed below, sequenced in a study of cytotoxic CD8 clonotypes in ibrutinib-treated CLL. The data were produced by immunoSEQ multiplex PCR, yet TCRdb's version contains in-frame clones alone and is incomplete. This repertoire shows some 350,000 clones, roughly 70% found once; its top ten account for roughly 6.8%. The specimen comprised PBMCs, sampled after 36 months of ibrutinib treatment. These receptors were collected from a human donor with chronic lymphocytic leukemia.

The V and J genes are TRBV29-1 and TRBJ2-7, with 7 bases aligning to TRBD1. Germline V gives CDR1 SQVTM, CDR2 ANQGSEA. This CDR3 is built from 13 residues. The V and J ends lost 7 bases and 2 bases, in that order; junction bases with no gene match: 8. The CDR3 region has the DNA TGCAGCGCTAGGGACAGAAGAACCTACGAGCAGTACTTC. Translation gives CSARDRRTYEQYF.

The V and J genes are TRBV7-9 and TRBJ2-5; 8 bases map to TRBD1. Per germline, CDR1 SEHNR and CDR2 FQNEAQ (reference sequence). CDR3 length: 15 residues. V dropped 3 bases and J dropped 3; count of bases not matched to a gene: 6. As DNA, the CDR3 is TGTGCCAGCAGCTTTCTGACAGGGGTGGAAGAGACCCAGTACTTC. It encodes CASSFLTGVEETQYF.

The chain recombines TRBV9 with TRBJ2-3, with 9 bases fitting TRBD2. CDR1 SGDLS and CDR2 YYNGEE come from the germline V gene. This CDR3 is 15 amino acids long. V shed 0 bases, J shed 3 bases, and the junction held 2 bases outside the gene matches. CDR3: CASSVGLAATDTQYF. The CDR3 DNA reads TGTGCCAGCAGCGTAGGACTAGCGGCGACAGATACGCAGTATTTT.

The chain uses TRBV7-2 and TRBJ2-1, with 13 positions matching TRBD2. Germline CDR1 and CDR2: SGHTA and FQGNSA. The CDR3 loop spans 14 amino acids. V was pared by 11 bases and J by 9 bases, with 10 bases of the junction left unmatched. CDR3 bases: TGTGCCGGGAGGACTAGCGGGAGTCAGGGTGAGCAGTTCTTC. Its translation is CAGRTSGSQGEQFF.

The chain carries TRBV28 and TRBJ1-6; no reliable D call. V was cut by 8 bases and J by 0 bases, with 17 bases left in between. This CDR3 is built from 17 residues. CDR1 MDHEN and CDR2 SYDVKM come from the germline V gene. In nucleotides, the CDR3 is TGTGCCAGCGTCCGTCATTTGGAGTCCTCCTATAATTCACCCCTCCACTTT. It is translated as CASVRHLESSYNSPLHF.

This chain links TRBV28 with TRBJ2-3; D is unclear. The V end lost 2 bases, the J end lost 3 bases, and 12 bases lay between the germline ends. Germline V gives CDR1 MDHEN, CDR2 SYDVKM. The CDR3 is made up of 15 amino acids. The CDR3 here is CASSLGSTLTDTQYF. CDR3 nucleotide sequence: TGTGCCAGCAGTTTAGGCTCTACCCTTACAGATACGCAGTATTTT.

The chain recombines TRBV11-2 with TRBJ2-2; 9 bases are shared with TRBD1. Germline trimming cut 5 bases from V and 5 bases from J; bases unmatched to any gene: 6. Germline CDR1 and CDR2: SGHAT and FQNNGV. The CDR3 sequence is 15 residues long. The CDR3 DNA is TGTGCCAGCAGCACTCGACAGGGGGGTACCGGGGAGCTGTTTTTT. Translated: CASSTRQGGTGELFF.

In its sample, this clone was seen a few times. The chain joins TRBV4-3 to TRBJ1-5, with TRBD1 matching over 7 bases. CDR1 LGHNA and CDR2 YSLEER come from the germline V gene. V lost 3 bases to trimming and J lost 7 bases; unmatched junction nucleotides: 9. The CDR3 totals 15 residues. Written as DNA, the CDR3 is TGCGCCAGCAGCCAGAACAGGGGTGGCGGGCAGCCCCAGCATTTT. It yields the protein CASSQNRGGGQPQHF.

The J gene is TRBJ1-4, the V gene TRBV7-2, with TRBD1 matching 7 bases. The CDR3 covers 15 residues. Germline V gene sequence: CDR1 SGHTA, CDR2 FQGNSA. V gave up 5 bases and J gave up 5 bases; unmatched junction bases: 8. The CDR3 reads CASSPGTEKNEKLFF. The CDR3 coding sequence is TGTGCCAGCAGCCCGGGGACAGAAAAAAATGAAAAACTGTTTTTT.

A few counts support this clone. The chain uses TRBV9 and TRBJ2-1; 7 nucleotides align to TRBD2. The V gene's germline CDR1 is SGDLS and CDR2 YYNGEE. V was clipped by 3 bases and J by 5 bases; unmatched bases: 14. This CDR3 contains 17 residues. The CDR3 reads CASSALAEDFSNNEQFF. In DNA form, the CDR3 reads TGTGCCAGCAGCGCGCTAGCGGAAGATTTCTCAAACAATGAGCAGTTCTTC. The full variable domain, rest sourced from reference TRBV9 and TRBJ2-1, is DSGVTQTPKHLITATGQRVTLRCSPRSGDLSVYWYQQSLDQGLQFLIQYYNGEERAKGNILERFSAQQFPDLHSELNLSSLELGDSALYFCASSALAEDFSNNEQFFGPGTRLTVL.

This rearrangement joins TRBV27 to TRBJ2-3; D unclear. V lost 2 bases and J lost 4, with 10 bases in between. Per germline, CDR1 MNHEY and CDR2 SMNVEV (reference sequence). The CDR3 runs 14 residues. CDR3 amino acids: CASSLGLPPDTQYF. CDR3 DNA sequence: TGTGCCAGCAGTTTAGGTCTTCCCCCAGATACGCAGTATTTT.

The rearrangement joins TRBV10-1 to TRBJ2-4; 10 bases are a match to TRBD1. V shed 3 bases, J shed 6 bases, and the junction held 5 bases outside the gene matches. The CDR3 totals 15 residues. CDR1 WNHNN and CDR2 SYGVQD come from the germline V gene (reference sequence). The CDR3 loop is CASSDDRGRPNIQYF. As DNA, the CDR3 is TGCGCCAGCAGTGATGACAGGGGGCGTCCAAACATTCAGTACTTC.

This chain joins TRBV10-3 and TRBJ2-1, with 8 bases lining up with TRBD2. Trimming cost V 4 bases and J 12 bases; bases outside gene matches: 14. The CDR3 has 15 residues. Germline V gene lookup returns CDR1 ENHRY and CDR2 SYGVKD. The CDR3 protein is CAISATSDLTLGQFF. DNA of the CDR3: TGTGCCATCAGTGCGACTAGCGACCTTACCTTGGGGCAGTTCTTC.

The chain carries TRBV7-9 and TRBJ2-7; possibly TRBD1 for D (5 bases). The CDR3 is 13 amino acids. Trimming removed 6 bases at V and 6 bases at J, with 15 bases between. Germline CDR1 reads SEHNR; CDR2 reads FQNEAQ (reference sequence). The CDR3 DNA reads TGTGCCAGCAGGAGGTGGGGCAATTCCGAGCAGTACTTC. Translation: CASRRWGNSEQYF.

This clone was seen only once. The chain recombines TRBV7-6 with TRBJ2-1; 10 bases are shared with TRBD2. The CDR3 totals 19 residues. The V gene's germline CDR1 is SGHVS and CDR2 FNYEAQ. V lost 4 bases to trimming and J lost 3 bases; unmatched junction nucleotides: 15. CDR3: CASSSTSPKREGLYNEQFF. The CDR3 DNA follows: TGTGCCAGCAGCTCGACTAGCCCGAAGCGGGAGGGCCTCTACAATGAGCAGTTCTTC. Variable domain in full (rest from reference TRBV7-6 and TRBJ2-1): GAGVSQSPRYKVTKRGQDVALRCDPISGHVSLYWYRQALGQGPEFLTYFNYEAQQDKSGLPNDRFSAERPEGSISTLTIQRTEQRDSAMYRCASSSTSPKREGLYNEQFFGPGTRLTVL.

This clone has a single count. The chain combines TRBV19 with TRBJ2-3; 7 nucleotides align to TRBD2. This CDR3 comprises 13 residues. Germline values: CDR1 LNHDA, CDR2 SQIVND (reference sequence). J was trimmed by 6 bases and V by 4 bases; bases with no gene match: 4. CDR3 amino acids: CASSTRLADTQYF. The DNA for the CDR3 is TGTGCCAGTAGTACCCGACTAGCCGATACGCAGTATTTT.

Remarks on this clone: Other DNA sequences of this sample code for an identical CDR3. The rearrangement uses TRBV7-2 and TRBJ2-7; D is unclear. V dropped 6 bases and J dropped 4 bases, with 7 bases sitting between them. The CDR3 is 11 amino acids. The germline V gene has CDR1 SGHTA and CDR2 FQGNSA. This CDR3 reads CASSSLYEQYF. In nucleotides, the CDR3 is TGTGCCAGCAGTTCCTTATACGAGCAGTACTTC.

The chain joins TRBV6-1 to TRBJ2-5; the match to TRBD1 covers 7 bases. After removal of 0 bases from V and 1 base from J, the junction contained 8 bases not matched to a gene. This CDR3 comprises 17 residues. Germline V CDR1 and CDR2: MNHNS, SASEGT. The CDR3 region has the DNA TGTGCCAGCAGTGAAGCGCACAGGGGACCCGTCCAAGAGACCCAGTACTTC. Protein product: CASSEAHRGPVQETQYF.